This record covers a single T cell receptor beta chain. The sample is drawn from a study of cytomegalovirus exposure and HLA in healthy donors. Researchers ran the PCR with 60 Vbeta and 13 Jbeta primers. The repertoire was sequenced with immunoSEQ multiplex PCR; TCRdb's copy has only in-frame clones and lacks some. The repertoire holds about 160,000 clones, around 85% seen once, with 1% in the top ten. J lost 0 bases, V lost 3 bases, and 10 bases had no gene match. Germline values: CDR1 SGHAT, CDR2 FQNNGV. The CDR3 is 17 residues long. Sequencing was carried out using PBMCs. The sequence was obtained from a boy between 2 and 10 years old in good health and CMV-seronegative. The chain links TRBV11-2 to TRBJ2-7, with 8 bases lining up with TRBD2. As DNA, the CDR3 is TGTGCCAGCAGCTTTCACCTTCTAGCGGGTAGCTCCTACGAGCAGTACTTC. Translating gives CASSFHLLAGSSYEQYF.